Only one count was recorded for the clone carrying this T cell receptor beta chain. The antigen remains undetermined. Repertoires were generated with immunoSEQ multiplex PCR, while TCRdb's copy carries only in-frame clones and drops some. This sample has more than 70,000 clones; approximately 87% occur once, and the top ten carry 2.5% to 3%. This record comes from a study of T cell clones after liver transplantation. Across the whole study: Samples came from ITN030ST, which attempted immunosuppression withdrawal within 2 years of liver transplantation. Graft-donor-reactive sequences were compared with third-party-reactive TCRbeta sequences from pre-transplant mixed lymphocyte reactions. TCRbeta sequencing after a pre-transplant mixed lymphocyte reaction identified graft-donor-reactive clones, later tracked in post-transplant blood.

J lost 9 bases, V lost 5 bases, and 12 bases had no gene match. Germline V gives CDR1 SGHTA, CDR2 FQGNSA. The CDR3 has 15 amino acids. The study's findings and limits: A significant post-transplant drop in circulating graft-donor-reactive CD4 TCRbeta sequences occurred in most of the 8 subjects.

The origin of this receptor is a human patient who received a liver transplant. Some T cells may possibly be graft donor cells. The sequenced sample was CD4+ T cells from blood, obtained at the 22-month timepoint. V is TRBV7-2 and J is TRBJ2-1; 8 positions agree with TRBD2. CDR3 loop: CASSLLGLGPSEQFF. CDR3 DNA sequence: TGTGCCAGCAGCCTTTTGGGACTAGGTCCTAGTGAGCAGTTCTTC.